The entry below describes one TCR gamma chain. This clone was recorded a few times. Its antigen specificity is not known. Qualities for individual bases were not recorded, and no much larger clone is one base off. Relative to germline, V is missing 2 bases and J is missing 4 bases, with 11 bases of the junction outside any gene match. According to the germline V gene, CDR1 reads VINAFY and CDR2 reads YDVSNSKD. Measured from the cysteine to the phenylalanine, the CDR3 is 15 residues long. The kept DNA is CDR3 alone, 45 bases in frame from the first base. The library was obtained by PCR. The sequencing machine was an Illumina MiSeq. TCRdb reanalyzed the public reads with the CATT caller, and identical DNA sequences were merged afterwards. The sample table lists around 4,500 gamma-chain clones, less than 40% of them with a count of one. Roughly 3% of the sample belongs to the ten largest clones. This specimen comes from a study of human gamma delta and Vdelta1 T cells (dated by TCRdb to 2016 to 2018). About the full investigation: The study investigated Delta One T cells, Vd1+ gamma-delta T cells, as cytotoxic effectors against acute myeloid leukemia. Beyond this particular receptor, the publication reports: Delta One T cells were reported to be polyclonal and to show broad cytotoxic targeting of acute myeloid leukemia.

This receptor was taken from a human donor in good health. The chain is encoded by TRGV5 joined to TRGJ1 or TRGJ2. The sample consisted of Vdelta1 gamma-delta T cells from blood grown in culture (DOT cells). The sample's cell subset or site label, in plain terms: Delta One T cells, in vitro expanded/differentiated Vd1+ gamma-delta T cells. At the DNA level, the sequence is TGTGCCACCTGGGACACATTCCCCCTCTATTATAAGAAACTCTTT. It translates as CATWDTFPLYYKKLF.